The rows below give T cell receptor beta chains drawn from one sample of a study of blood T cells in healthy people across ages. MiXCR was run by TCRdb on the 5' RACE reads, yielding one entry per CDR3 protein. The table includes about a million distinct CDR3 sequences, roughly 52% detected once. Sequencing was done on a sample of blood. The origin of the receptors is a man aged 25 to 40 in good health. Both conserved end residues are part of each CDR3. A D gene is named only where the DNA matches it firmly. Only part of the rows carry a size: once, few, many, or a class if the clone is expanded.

CASSFDKGSYEQYF	TGCGCCAGCAGCTTTGACAAGGGGTCCTACGAGCAGTACTTC	TRBJ2-7	TRBV4-1	many	NA
CASSSDLAARGLTDTQYF	TGTGCCAGCAGTTCGGACCTTGCAGCGAGGGGGCTCACAGATACGCAGTATTTT	TRBJ2-3	TRBV12-3/TRBV12-4	NA	TRBD1
CASSSSGGFRETQYF	TGTGCCAGCAGTTCTAGCGGGGGCTTTCGAGAGACCCAGTACTTC	TRBJ2-5	TRBV3-1	few	TRBD2
CASTSLGTGGYEQYF	TGTGCCAGCACCTCCCTCGGGACAGGGGGCTACGAGCAGTACTTC	TRBJ2-7	TRBV28	NA	TRBD1
CSARPGGRQETQYF	TGCAGTGCTAGACCGGGAGGAAGACAAGAGACCCAGTACTTC	TRBJ2-5	TRBV20-1	NA	TRBD2
CASSPNVGQEQETQYF	TGTGCCAGCAGCCCTAACGTGGGACAAGAACAAGAGACCCAGTACTTC	TRBJ2-5	TRBV21-1	NA	NA
CASSPQPLQPGQFF	TGTGCCAGCAGCCCCCAGCCCCTCCAGCCCGGGCAGTTCTTC	TRBJ2-1	TRBV9	NA	NA
CASSRTGGGQPQHF	TGTGCCAGCAGCCGGACAGGGGGCGGTCAGCCCCAGCATTTT	TRBJ1-5	TRBV2	many	TRBD1
CASSRQNQETQYF	TGTGCCAGCAGCCGACAGAACCAAGAGACCCAGTACTTC	TRBJ2-5	TRBV7-9	many	NA
CASSFYRETQYF	TGTGCCAGCAGCTTTTACCGTGAGACCCAGTACTTC	TRBJ2-5	TRBV7-2	few	NA
CASRSGSSTSTGELFF	TGCGCCAGCAGGTCGGGATCTTCTACAAGCACCGGGGAGCTGTTTTTT	TRBJ2-2	TRBV5-1	once	NA
CASSPTGAGRVEQYF	TGTGCCAGCAGTCCTACAGGGGCAGGAAGGGTAGAGCAGTACTTC	TRBJ2-7	TRBV6-1	NA	TRBD1
CASSEGDSERYEQYF	TGTGCCAGCAGTGAAGGAGATAGCGAACGTTACGAGCAGTACTTC	TRBJ2-7	TRBV2	NA	NA
CASSPGHDNSPLHF	TGCGCCAGCAGTCCCGGACACGATAATTCACCCCTCCACTTT	TRBJ1-6	TRBV5-1	few	NA
CASSLSTGKETQYF	TGTGCCAGCAGTTTATCGACAGGGAAAGAGACCCAGTACTTC	TRBJ2-5	TRBV27	once	TRBD1
CSARRQGGDAFSYEQYF	TGCAGTGCTAGAAGACAGGGCGGCGATGCCTTCTCCTACGAGCAGTACTTC	TRBJ2-7	TRBV20-1	NA	TRBD1
CASRQTGHNEQFF	TGTGCCAGCAGGCAAACAGGGCACAATGAGCAGTTCTTC	TRBJ2-1	TRBV7-2	NA	NA
CASTNRVKNTIYF	TGTGCCAGCACCAACAGGGTGAAAAACACCATATATTTT	TRBJ1-3	TRBV28	NA	NA
CASSAAAGGKETQYF	TGTGCCAGCAGCGCAGCCGCGGGGGGCAAAGAGACCCAGTACTTC	TRBJ2-5	TRBV9	NA	TRBD2
CASGVGGGSWNTEAFF	TGTGCCAGCGGAGTCGGCGGGGGGTCATGGAACACTGAAGCTTTCTTT	TRBJ1-1	TRBV28	NA	NA
CSAGDILGETQYF	TGCAGTGCTGGTGACATACTTGGGGAGACCCAGTACTTC	TRBJ2-5	TRBV20-1	NA	NA
CSVVFYYEQYF	TGCAGCGTTGTATTCTATTACGAGCAGTACTTC	TRBJ2-7	TRBV29-1	few	NA
CASSSGTGLNNEQFF	TGTGCCAGCAGCTCCGGGACAGGGTTGAACAATGAGCAGTTCTTC	TRBJ2-1	TRBV28	few	TRBD1
CASRVASGETQYF	TGCGCCAGCAGGGTGGCTAGCGGAGAGACCCAGTACTTC	TRBJ2-5	TRBV10-2	few	TRBD2
CAISEAGGPTDTQYF	TGTGCCATCAGTGAAGCGGGGGGGCCCACAGATACGCAGTATTTT	TRBJ2-3	TRBV10-3	many	TRBD2
CASSLGDRGGAEAFF	TGTGCCAGCAGCTTAGGTGACAGGGGCGGCGCTGAAGCTTTCTTT	TRBJ1-1	TRBV7-9	NA	TRBD1
CASIDSENTEAFF	TGTGCCAGCATTGACAGTGAGAACACTGAAGCTTTCTTT	TRBJ1-1	TRBV27	NA	NA
CSARDGAGGADTQYF	TGCAGTGCTAGAGATGGGGCGGGGGGGGCAGATACGCAGTATTTT	TRBJ2-3	TRBV20-1	NA	TRBD2
CASSQHTGGTDCEQYF	TGTGCCAGCAGCCAACATACAGGGGGCACAGACTGCGAGCAGTACTTC	TRBJ2-7	TRBV7-9	NA	TRBD1
CASSQDDLAGAYNEQFF	TGTGCCAGCAGCCAAGACGACCTAGCGGGGGCCTACAATGAGCAGTTCTTC	TRBJ2-1	TRBV4-2	few	TRBD2
CASGGPGGFYEQYF	TGTGCCAGTGGGGGGCCAGGGGGCTTCTACGAGCAGTACTTC	TRBJ2-7	TRBV27	NA	TRBD1
CTSSLATGPLSPFEQYF	TGTACCAGCAGCTTAGCGACAGGTCCGCTCTCTCCTTTCGAGCAGTACTTC	TRBJ2-7	TRBV7-2	NA	NA
CASSLGTGMGNEQFF	TGTGCCAGCAGTCTCGGGACAGGGATGGGGAATGAGCAGTTCTTC	TRBJ2-1	TRBV3-1	NA	TRBD1
CASSQGAGLSQPQHF	TGTGCCAGCAGCCAAGGGGCGGGGTTGAGTCAGCCCCAGCATTTT	TRBJ1-5	TRBV4-2	few	NA
CASKIRYEQYF	TGTGCCAGCAAGATACGATACGAGCAGTACTTC	TRBJ2-7	TRBV2	NA	NA
CSVEKGAGPYNEQFF	TGCAGCGTTGAAAAAGGCGCCGGACCCTACAATGAGCAGTTCTTC	TRBJ2-1	TRBV29-1	few	NA